A selection of T cell receptor beta chains follows, all from one sample in a study of blood T cell repertoires in COVID-19. The table came from immunoSEQ multiplex PCR; TCRdb's copy has only in-frame clones and leaves some out. The sample lists 250,000 to 300,000 clones; 89% were seen once. The sequencing input was peripheral blood. The receptors were gathered from a man aged 45 to 65 with acute or convalescent COVID-19. Both conserved end residues are part of each CDR3. D genes are given only for firm matches. Clone size appears in some rows only: once, few, many, or a class for an expanded clone.

v_call,j_call,clone_size,d_call,cdr3_aa,cdr3_nt
TRBV5-8,TRBJ2-3,-,TRBD1,CASSLGTGGRTDTQYF,TGTGCCAGCAGCTTGGGGACAGGGGGACGCACAGATACGCAGTATTTT
TRBV2,TRBJ1-2,few,-,CASSADGFYGYTF,TGTGCCAGCAGTGCTGACGGGTTCTATGGCTACACCTTC
TRBV7-3,TRBJ2-2,-,TRBD2,CASSYTSGGFSGELFF,TGTGCCAGCAGCTATACTAGCGGGGGTTTCTCCGGGGAGCTGTTTTTT
TRBV6-2/TRBV6-3,TRBJ2-2,-,-,CASSYRGGATVSITGELFF,TGTGCCAGCAGTTACAGGGGTGGAGCCACTGTGTCGATCACCGGGGAGCTGTTTTTT
TRBV3-1/TRBV3-2,TRBJ2-1,once,-,CASSQGSGRFF,TGTGCCAGCAGCCAGGGTTCGGGTCGGTTCTTC
TRBV7-3,TRBJ1-2,-,TRBD1,CASSLTGLDGYTF,TGTGCCAGCAGCTTGACAGGGCTCGATGGCTACACCTTC
TRBV5-1,TRBJ2-2,-,TRBD1,CASSPEGATGELFF,TGCGCCAGCAGCCCAGAGGGGGCCACCGGGGAGCTGTTTTTT
TRBV6-2/TRBV6-3,TRBJ1-6,once,TRBD1,CASSYPWDRRGNSPLHF,TGTGCCAGCAGTTACCCCTGGGACAGGCGGGGGAATTCACCCCTCCACTTT
TRBV18,TRBJ2-7,-,-,CASSPGGRQGITYEQYF,TGTGCCAGCTCACCGGGAGGTAGGCAGGGAATTACCTACGAGCAGTACTTC
TRBV5-1,TRBJ1-2,-,-,CASSSQGDGYTF,TGCGCCAGCAGCTCACAGGGAGATGGCTACACCTTC
TRBV11-3,TRBJ2-7,once,-,CASGLQGSYEQYF,TGTGCCTCGGGGCTACAGGGTTCCTACGAGCAGTACTTC
TRBV19,TRBJ2-1,-,-,CASSIRPDREYNEQFF,TGTGCCAGTAGTATTAGGCCGGACAGAGAATACAATGAGCAGTTCTTC
TRBV2,TRBJ1-2,-,TRBD1,CASSEGTGSNYGYTF,TGTGCCAGCAGTGAAGGGACAGGGTCCAACTATGGCTACACCTTC
TRBV7-3,TRBJ2-2,-,TRBD2,CASSFGLAGNTGELFF,TGTGCCAGCAGCTTCGGCCTAGCGGGTAACACCGGGGAGCTGTTTTTT
TRBV5-5,TRBJ2-7,-,-,CASALGGRNPSYEQYF,TGTGCCAGCGCTTTAGGTGGGAGGAACCCCTCCTACGAGCAGTACTTC
TRBV9,TRBJ1-6,-,TRBD1,CASSVERGQGDSPLHF,TGTGCCAGCAGCGTAGAGAGGGGACAGGGGGATTCACCCCTCCACTTT
TRBV7-2,TRBJ2-5,once,-,CASSSGTLRETQYF,TGTGCCAGCAGCTCCGGGACTTTGCGGGAGACCCAGTACTTC
TRBV19,TRBJ1-1,-,-,CASSMLQALNTEAFF,TGTGCCAGTAGTATGCTGCAGGCTCTGAACACTGAAGCTTTCTTT
TRBV5-1,TRBJ1-1,-,-,CASSFNLNTEAFF,TGCGCCAGCAGCTTCAATTTGAACACTGAAGCTTTCTTT
TRBV15,TRBJ2-3,-,-,CATSTGRADTQYF,TGTGCCACCAGCACCGGCAGGGCAGATACGCAGTATTTT
TRBV5-4,TRBJ2-3,-,-,CASSWAATDTQYF,TGTGCCAGCAGCTGGGCTGCCACAGATACGCAGTATTTT
TRBV29-1,TRBJ1-5,-,TRBD1,CSAGDRGLGQPQHF,TGCAGCGCTGGGGACAGGGGATTGGGTCAGCCCCAGCATTTT
TRBV2,TRBJ2-6,-,TRBD2,CASRGTSGVSSGANVLTF,TGTGCCAGCAGAGGGACTAGCGGGGTTAGCTCTGGGGCCAACGTCCTGACTTTC
TRBV7-2,TRBJ2-3,-,TRBD2,CASSPTGTSGGAGDTQYF,TGTGCCAGCAGCCCAACCGGGACTAGCGGGGGGGCAGGAGATACGCAGTATTTT
TRBV7-2,TRBJ2-3,once,TRBD1,CASSFGQVTDTQYF,TGTGCCAGCAGCTTCGGACAGGTCACAGATACGCAGTATTTT
TRBV2,TRBJ2-7,-,TRBD1,CASSEVGQRDYEQYF,TGTGCCAGCAGTGAGGTGGGACAGCGAGACTACGAGCAGTACTTC
TRBV19,TRBJ1-6,-,TRBD1,CASSEGTGQAPLHF,TGTGCCAGTAGTGAAGGGACAGGGCAGGCGCCCCTCCACTTT